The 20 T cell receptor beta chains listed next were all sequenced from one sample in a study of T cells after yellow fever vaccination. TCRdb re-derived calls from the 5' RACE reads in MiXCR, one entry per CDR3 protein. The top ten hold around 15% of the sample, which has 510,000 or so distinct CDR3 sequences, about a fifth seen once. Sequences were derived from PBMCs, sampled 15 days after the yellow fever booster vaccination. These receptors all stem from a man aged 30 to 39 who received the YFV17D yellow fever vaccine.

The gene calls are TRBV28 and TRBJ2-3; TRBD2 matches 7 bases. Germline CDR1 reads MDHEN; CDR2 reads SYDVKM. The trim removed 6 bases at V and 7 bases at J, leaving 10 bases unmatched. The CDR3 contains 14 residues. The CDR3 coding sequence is TGTGCCAGCAGCTCCAGTGCAGCGGGAAATACGCAGTATTTT. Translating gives CASSSSAAGNTQYF.

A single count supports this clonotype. The CDR3 protein is CASEGGRGGNEQFF. CDR3 bases: TGTGCCAGCGAGGGGGGGCGAGGGGGCAATGAGCAGTTCTTC. V gene TRBV28 combines with J gene TRBJ2-1; tentatively, D is TRBD2 (7 bases). V lost 8 bases, J lost 6 bases, and 17 bases lay in between. The CDR3 spans 14 residues. Germline CDR1 reads MDHEN; CDR2 reads SYDVKM.

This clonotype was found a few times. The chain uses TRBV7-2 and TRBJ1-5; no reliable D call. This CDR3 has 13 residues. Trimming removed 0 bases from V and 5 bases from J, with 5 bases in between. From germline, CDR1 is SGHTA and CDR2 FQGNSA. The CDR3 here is CASSLAFDQPQHF. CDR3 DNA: TGTGCCAGCAGCTTAGCGTTCGATCAGCCCCAGCATTTT. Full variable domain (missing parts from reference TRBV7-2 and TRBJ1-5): GAGVSQSPSNKVTEKGKDVELRCDPISGHTALYWYRQSLGQGLEFLIYFQGNSAPDKSGLPSDRFSAERTGGSVSTLTIQRTQQEDSAVYLCASSLAFDQPQHFGDGTRLSIL.

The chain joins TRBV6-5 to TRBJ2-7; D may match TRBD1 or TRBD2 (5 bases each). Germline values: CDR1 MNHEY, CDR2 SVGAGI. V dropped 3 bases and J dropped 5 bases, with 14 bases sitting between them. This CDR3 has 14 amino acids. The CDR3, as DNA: TGTGCCAGCAGTTATTCTTGGGGGTACGACGAGCAGTACTTC. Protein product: CASSYSWGYDEQYF.

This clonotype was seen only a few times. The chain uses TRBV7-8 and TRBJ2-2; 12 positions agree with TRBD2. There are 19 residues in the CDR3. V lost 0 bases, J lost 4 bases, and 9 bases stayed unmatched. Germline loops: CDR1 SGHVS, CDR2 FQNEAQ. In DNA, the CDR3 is TGTGCCAGCAGCTTAGCGCAGCTAGCGGGAGGGCTCCTCACCGGGGAGCTGTTTTTT. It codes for CASSLAQLAGGLLTGELFF.

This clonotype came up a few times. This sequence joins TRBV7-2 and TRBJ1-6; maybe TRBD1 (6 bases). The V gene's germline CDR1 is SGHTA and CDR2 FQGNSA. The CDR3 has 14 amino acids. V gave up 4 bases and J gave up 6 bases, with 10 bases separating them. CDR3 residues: CASSSQGSNSPLHF. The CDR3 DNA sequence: TGTGCCAGCAGCTCACAGGGAAGTAATTCACCCCTCCACTTT.

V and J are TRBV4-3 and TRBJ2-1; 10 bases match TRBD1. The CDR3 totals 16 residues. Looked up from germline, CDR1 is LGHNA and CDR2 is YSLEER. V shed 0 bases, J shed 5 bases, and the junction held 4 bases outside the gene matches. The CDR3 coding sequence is TGCGCCAGCAGCCAAGACCGGGACAGGGGAGACAATGAGCAGTTCTTC. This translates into CASSQDRDRGDNEQFF.

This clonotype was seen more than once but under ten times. The CDR3 loop is CASSELSVYEQYF. In DNA form, the CDR3 reads TGTGCCAGCAGTGAATTGTCGGTATATGAGCAGTACTTC. The J gene is TRBJ2-7, the V gene TRBV25-1; D gene ambiguous. This CDR3 has 13 amino acids. With 1 base removed from V and 7 bases from J, the gap between germline ends came to 11 bases. The germline V gene encodes CDR1 MGHDK and CDR2 SYGVNS.

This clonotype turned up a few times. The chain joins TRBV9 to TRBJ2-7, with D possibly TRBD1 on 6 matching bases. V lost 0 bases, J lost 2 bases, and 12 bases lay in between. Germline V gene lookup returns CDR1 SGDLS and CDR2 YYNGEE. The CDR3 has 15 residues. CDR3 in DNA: TGTGCCAGCAGCGTAGGGCAGGGGTCCACCTACGAGCAGTACTTC. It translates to CASSVGQGSTYEQYF.

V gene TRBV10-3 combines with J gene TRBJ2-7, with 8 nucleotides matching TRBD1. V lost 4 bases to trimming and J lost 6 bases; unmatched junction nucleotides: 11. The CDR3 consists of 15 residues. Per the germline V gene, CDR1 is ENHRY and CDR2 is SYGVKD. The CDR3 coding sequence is TGTGCCATCAGTGGCACAGGGGGTGACCTTGTCGAGCAGTACTTC. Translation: CAISGTGGDLVEQYF.

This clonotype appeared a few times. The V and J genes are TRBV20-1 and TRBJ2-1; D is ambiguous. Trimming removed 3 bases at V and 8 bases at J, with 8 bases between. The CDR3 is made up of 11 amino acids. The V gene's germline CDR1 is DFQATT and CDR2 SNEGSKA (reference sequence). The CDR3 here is CSASRTYEQFF. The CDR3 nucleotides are TGCAGTGCTAGCCGCACGTATGAGCAGTTCTTC.

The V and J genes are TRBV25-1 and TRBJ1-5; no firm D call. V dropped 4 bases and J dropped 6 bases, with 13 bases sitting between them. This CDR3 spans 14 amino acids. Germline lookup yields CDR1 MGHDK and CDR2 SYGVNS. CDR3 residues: CASSVTGEGQPQHF. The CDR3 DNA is TGTGCCAGCAGTGTGACGGGAGAGGGTCAGCCCCAGCATTTT. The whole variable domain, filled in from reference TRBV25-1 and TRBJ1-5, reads EADIYQTPRYLVIGTGKKITLECSQTMGHDKMYWYQQDPGMELHLIHYSYGVNSTEKGDLSSESTVSRIRTEHFPLTLESARPSHTSQYLCASSVTGEGQPQHFGDGTRLSIL.

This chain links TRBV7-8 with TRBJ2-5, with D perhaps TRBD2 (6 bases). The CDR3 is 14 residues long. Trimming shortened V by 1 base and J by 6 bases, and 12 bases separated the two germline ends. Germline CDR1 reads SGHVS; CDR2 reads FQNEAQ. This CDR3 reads CASSLVGGVQTQYF. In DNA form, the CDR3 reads TGTGCCAGCAGCTTAGTGGGGGGAGTTCAGACCCAGTACTTC.

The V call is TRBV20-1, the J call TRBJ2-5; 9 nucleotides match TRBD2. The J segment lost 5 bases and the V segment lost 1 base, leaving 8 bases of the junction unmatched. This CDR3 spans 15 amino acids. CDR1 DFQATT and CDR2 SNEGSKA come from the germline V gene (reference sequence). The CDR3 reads CSARVGGRASETQYF. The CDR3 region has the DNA TGCAGTGCTAGAGTTGGCGGGAGGGCCAGTGAGACCCAGTACTTC.

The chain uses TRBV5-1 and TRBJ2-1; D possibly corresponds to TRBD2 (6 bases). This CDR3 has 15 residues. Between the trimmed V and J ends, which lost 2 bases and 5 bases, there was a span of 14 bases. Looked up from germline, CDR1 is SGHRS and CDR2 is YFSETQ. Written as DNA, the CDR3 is TGCGCCAGCAGCTTCTCGGGACTTGATAACAATGAGCAGTTCTTC. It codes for CASSFSGLDNNEQFF.

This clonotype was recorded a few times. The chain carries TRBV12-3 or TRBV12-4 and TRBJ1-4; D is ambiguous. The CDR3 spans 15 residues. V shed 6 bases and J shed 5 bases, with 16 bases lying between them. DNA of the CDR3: TGTGCCAGCAGCCGGAATACAGCGAGCAATGAAAAACTGTTTTTT. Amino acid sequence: CASSRNTASNEKLFF.

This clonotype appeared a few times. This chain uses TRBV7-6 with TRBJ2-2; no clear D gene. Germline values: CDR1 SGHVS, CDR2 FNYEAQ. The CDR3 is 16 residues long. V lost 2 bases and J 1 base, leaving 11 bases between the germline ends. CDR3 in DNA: TGTGCCAGCAGCTTACTCCCAGATATGAACACCGGGGAGCTGTTTTTT. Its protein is CASSLLPDMNTGELFF.

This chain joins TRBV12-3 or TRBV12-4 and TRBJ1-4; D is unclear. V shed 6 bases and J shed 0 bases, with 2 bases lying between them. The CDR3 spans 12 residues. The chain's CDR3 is CASRATNEKLFF. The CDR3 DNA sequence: TGTGCCAGCAGAGCAACTAATGAAAAACTGTTTTTT.

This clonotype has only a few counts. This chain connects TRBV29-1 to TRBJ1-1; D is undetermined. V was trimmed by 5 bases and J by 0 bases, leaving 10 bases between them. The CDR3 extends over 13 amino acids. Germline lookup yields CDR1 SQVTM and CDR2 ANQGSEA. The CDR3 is CSVRPTMNTEAFF. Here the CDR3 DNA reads TGCAGCGTTCGTCCAACTATGAACACTGAAGCTTTCTTT.

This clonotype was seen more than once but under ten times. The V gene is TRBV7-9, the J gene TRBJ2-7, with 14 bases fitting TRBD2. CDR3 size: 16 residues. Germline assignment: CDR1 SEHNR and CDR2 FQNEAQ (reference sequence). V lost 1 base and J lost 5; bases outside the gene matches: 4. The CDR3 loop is CASSLGLAGGFDEQYF. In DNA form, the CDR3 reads TGTGCCAGCAGCTTAGGACTAGCGGGAGGGTTCGACGAGCAGTACTTC.